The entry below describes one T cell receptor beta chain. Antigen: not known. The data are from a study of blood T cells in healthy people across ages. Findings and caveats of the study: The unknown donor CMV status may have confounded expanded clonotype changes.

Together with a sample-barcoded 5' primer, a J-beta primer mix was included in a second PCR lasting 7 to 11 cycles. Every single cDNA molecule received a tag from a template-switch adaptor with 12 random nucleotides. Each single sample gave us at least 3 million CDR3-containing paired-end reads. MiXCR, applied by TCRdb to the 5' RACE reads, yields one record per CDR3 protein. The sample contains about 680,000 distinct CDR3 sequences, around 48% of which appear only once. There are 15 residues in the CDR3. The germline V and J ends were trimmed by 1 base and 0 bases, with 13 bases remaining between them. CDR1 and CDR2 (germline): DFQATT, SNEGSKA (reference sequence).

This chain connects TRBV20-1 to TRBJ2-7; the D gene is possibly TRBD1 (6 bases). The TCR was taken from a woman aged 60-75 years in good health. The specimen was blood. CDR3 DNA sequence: TGCAGTGCTAGAGGGGGGCCGCACATCTCCTACGAGCAGTACTTC. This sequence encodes CSARGGPHISYEQYF.